This entry lists 4 T cell receptor beta chains sequenced from one sample in a study of blood T cell repertoires in COVID-19. Only in-frame clones appear in the TCRdb table, and some are missing; sequencing was by immunoSEQ multiplex PCR. This table has 250,000 to 350,000 clones, around four fifths appearing once. Sequencing used peripheral blood. The receptors come from a woman between 45 and 65 years old with active or convalescent COVID-19.

This clone showed up just once. This rearrangement joins TRBV19 to TRBJ2-7; D may be TRBD1 (6 bases). The CDR3 covers 14 residues. Deletions cut 6 bases from V and 0 bases from J, with 12 bases between. The germline gives CDR1 LNHDA, CDR2 SQIVND (reference sequence). This CDR3 reads CASRTGSNSYEQYF. In DNA, the CDR3 is TGTGCCAGTAGGACAGGATCTAACTCCTACGAGCAGTACTTC.

The chain is built from TRBV13 and TRBJ2-1; 7 bases are shared with TRBD2. Germline trimming cut 5 bases from V and 8 bases from J; bases unmatched to any gene: 12. This CDR3 is 15 amino acids long. Germline values: CDR1 PRHDT, CDR2 FYEKMQ (reference sequence). CDR3 DNA: TGTGCCAGCAGCCCGAGCGGGATCCCTGGGGATGAGCAGTTCTTC. Translating it yields CASSPSGIPGDEQFF.

CDR3 in DNA: TGTGCCACCAGTGATTCACAGCCTGGTGGCTACACCTTC. This codes for CATSDSQPGGYTF. V and J are TRBV24-1 and TRBJ1-2; D uncertain. The CDR3 sequence is 13 residues long. V lost 2 bases to trimming and J lost 7 bases, with 10 bases between them. Germline CDR1 KGHDR, CDR2 SFDVKD.

The sample holds a few counts of this clone. The chain recombines TRBV5-5 with TRBJ1-2; D gene uncertain. V was trimmed by 4 bases and J by 3 bases, leaving 13 bases between them. The CDR3 has 14 amino acids. Germline V gene data show CDR1 as SGHKS and CDR2 as YYEKEE (reference sequence). CDR3 in DNA: TGTGCCAGCAGCACAGAGCCTAATTACTATGGCTACACCTTC. Protein sequence: CASSTEPNYYGYTF. Based on the CDR3 plus reference TRBV5-5 and TRBJ1-2, the full variable domain is DAGVTQSPTHLIKTRGQQVTLRCSPISGHKSVSWYQQVLGQGPQFIFQYYEKEERGRGNFPDRFSARQFPNYSSELNVNALLLGDSALYLCASSTEPNYYGYTFGSGTRLTVV.